Following are 32 T cell receptor beta chains from one sample sequenced in a study of blood T cell repertoires in COVID-19. Sequencing used immunoSEQ multiplex PCR; TCRdb keeps in-frame clones, though not all of them. The repertoire holds approximately 100,000 clones, with less than 80% as singletons. Sequenced input: peripheral blood. These receptors were obtained from a man aged 65 to 79 with active or convalescent COVID-19.

The chain couples TRBV30 to TRBJ2-6; D unclear. This CDR3 contains 13 residues. The germline CDR1 and CDR2 sequences are GTSNPN and SVGIG (reference sequence). V lost 3 bases, J lost 2 bases, and 5 bases lay in between. The CDR3 region is CAWRPAGANVLTF. In DNA form, the CDR3 reads TGTGCCTGGAGACCAGCTGGGGCCAACGTCCTGACTTTC.

This clone was counted once. CDR3 protein: CASSQTGQSEKLFF. The CDR3 nucleotides read TGCGCCAGCAGCCAGACAGGGCAATCTGAAAAACTGTTTTTT. V gene TRBV5-1 combines with J gene TRBJ1-4; 7 nucleotides line up with TRBD1. Germline V lookup: CDR1 SGHRS, CDR2 YFSETQ. The V segment lost 4 bases and the J segment 7 bases; nucleotides outside the gene matches: 7. The CDR3 totals 14 residues.

The V gene is TRBV5-1, the J gene TRBJ2-7; D unresolved. The CDR3 runs to 12 residues. Germline CDR1 is SGHRS and CDR2 is YFSETQ. Trimming took 2 bases from V and 7 from J, leaving 10 bases between them. Here the CDR3 reads CASSFSLNEQYF. The CDR3 DNA reads TGCGCCAGCAGCTTCTCCTTAAATGAGCAGTACTTC.

The chain is built from TRBV6-1 and TRBJ2-7; a possible D gene is TRBD2 (5 bases). The germline V and J ends were trimmed by 3 bases and 1 base, with 10 bases remaining between them. Looked up from germline, CDR1 is MNHNS and CDR2 is SASEGT. This CDR3 comprises 14 residues. CDR3 protein: CASSETGISYEQYF. CDR3 bases: TGTGCCAGCAGTGAGACGGGGATTTCCTACGAGCAGTACTTC.

The V call is TRBV9, the J call TRBJ1-3, with 7 bases aligning to TRBD1. There are 17 residues in the CDR3. Germline CDR1 and CDR2: SGDLS and YYNGEE. V dropped 0 bases and J dropped 0; count of bases not matched to a gene: 6. The CDR3 region has the DNA TGTGCCAGCAGCGTAGAGGGGGCGCCGAGCTCTGGAAACACCATATATTTT. The encoded protein is CASSVEGAPSSGNTIYF.

The chain combines TRBV9 with TRBJ2-1; D gene unclear. The V end lost 2 bases, the J end lost 3 bases, and 6 bases lay between the germline ends. The CDR3 contains 13 residues. Germline V CDR1 and CDR2: SGDLS, YYNGEE. In nucleotides, the CDR3 is TGTGCCAGCAGCGTTGACAACTACAATGAGCAGTTCTTC. Residues: CASSVDNYNEQFF.

This clone was recorded once. At one of its ends the junction is not consistent with the germline gene, which may arise from a read error. This chain uses TRBV10-1 with TRBJ1-6; D uncertain. Germline V gives CDR1 WNHNN, CDR2 SYGVQD (reference sequence). The CDR3 totals 15 residues. In nucleotides, the CDR3 is TGCGCCAGCAGTGACTACGGACCGCGTAGCGGGATCTTCTACTTT. Translating gives CASSDYGPRSGIFYF.

The V call is TRBV15, the J call TRBJ2-1; possible D gene TRBD1, 6 bases. The V end lost 1 base, the J end lost 8 bases, and 12 bases lay between the germline ends. Germline CDR1 LNHNV, CDR2 YYDKDF (reference sequence). The CDR3 is made up of 14 amino acids. The CDR3: CATSRGAGADEQFF. As DNA, the CDR3 is TGTGCCACCAGCAGAGGAGCAGGGGCGGATGAGCAGTTCTTC.

This clone has a single count. The gene calls are TRBV5-1 and TRBJ1-1; D is possibly TRBD1 (5 bases). The CDR3 is 15 residues long. Germline V gene lookup returns CDR1 SGHRS and CDR2 YFSETQ. The V gene lost 4 bases and the J gene lost 10 bases, with 23 bases spanning the gap. CDR3 nucleotide sequence: TGCGCCAGCAGCGGCCGGGATGGCAGGGCGGGGGGAGCTTTCTTT. It codes for CASSGRDGRAGGAFF. Together with reference TRBV5-1 and TRBJ1-1, the CDR3 gives the full variable domain: KAGVTQTPRYLIKTRGQQVTLSCSPISGHRSVSWYQQTPGQGLQFLFEYFSETQRNKGNFPGRFSGRQFSNSRSEMNVSTLELGDSALYLCASSGRDGRAGGAFFGQGTRLTVV.

V and J are TRBV28 and TRBJ2-5; 11 bases align to TRBD2. Trimming cost V 6 bases and J 4 bases; bases outside gene matches: 10. The CDR3 totals 16 residues. Germline CDR1 is MDHEN and CDR2 is SYDVKM. CDR3 residues: CASRVIAGGPRETQYF. For the CDR3, the DNA is TGTGCCAGCAGGGTGATAGCGGGAGGGCCAAGAGAGACCCAGTACTTC. The entire variable domain, with the rest obtained from reference TRBV28 and TRBJ2-5, is as follows: DVKVTQSSRYLVKRTGEKVFLECVQDMDHENMFWYRQDPGLGLRLIYFSYDVKMKEKGDIPEGYSVSREKKERFSLILESASTNQTSMYLCASRVIAGGPRETQYFGPGTRLLVL.

This chain links TRBV11-2 with TRBJ2-7; 7 positions agree with TRBD1. The germline V gene has CDR1 SGHAT and CDR2 FQNNGV. The CDR3 consists of 15 residues. Trimming took 2 bases from V and 5 from J; bases not matched to a gene: 9. As DNA, the CDR3 is TGTGCCAGCAGCTTACAAACAGGGGCCGGGAACGAGCAGTACTTC. This encodes CASSLQTGAGNEQYF.

The CDR3 DNA reads as TGTGCCAGCTCACCTACCACCGGGACAGATGGAAACACCATATATTTT. This codes for CASSPTTGTDGNTIYF. The V gene is TRBV18, the J gene TRBJ1-3, with 7 bases that match TRBD1. The CDR3 covers 16 residues. Germline CDR1 reads KGHSH; CDR2 reads LQKENI. The ends lost 3 bases at V and 3 bases at J; junction bases unmatched: 8.

This clone was counted a single time. This sequence joins TRBV10-3 and TRBJ2-7, with D maybe TRBD1 (5 bases). Trimming stripped 3 bases from V and 2 bases from J, with 11 bases between. The CDR3 is 14 amino acids. The germline V gene encodes CDR1 ENHRY and CDR2 SYGVKD. The CDR3 DNA reads as TGTGCCATCAGTGACCCGACAGCCACCTACGAGCAGTACTTC. Its protein is CAISDPTATYEQYF.

The rearrangement joins TRBV7-3 to TRBJ2-7, with D perhaps TRBD1 (6 bases). The CDR3 loop spans 15 amino acids. Trimming pared 6 bases from V and 3 bases from J, leaving 18 bases between. CDR1 and CDR2 from the germline V gene are SGHTA and FQGTGA. The CDR3 nucleotides are TGTGCCAGCAGTCCCGAGGCGACAGGCCGCTACGAGCAGTACTTC. It translates to CASSPEATGRYEQYF.

The CDR3 DNA follows: TGCGCCAGCAGCTTCGGAGCGGGAGAAACCTACAATGAGCAGTTCTTC. Translating it yields CASSFGAGETYNEQFF. V and J are TRBV5-1 and TRBJ2-1; 8 nucleotides align to TRBD2. The CDR3 has 16 residues. Looked up from germline, CDR1 is SGHRS and CDR2 is YFSETQ. V lost 2 bases, J lost 2 bases, and 6 bases stayed unmatched.

V usage is TRBV2 and J usage is TRBJ1-5, with 7 bases aligning to TRBD1. The CDR3 sequence is 16 residues long. The V gene end was trimmed by 6 bases and the J gene end by 2 bases; junction bases not matched to a gene: 10. Germline V gene data show CDR1 as SNHLY and CDR2 as FYNNEI. In DNA, the CDR3 is TGTGCCAGCAGCCTAAGTCTCGGACAGGGCAATCAGCCCCAGCATTTT. Translating gives CASSLSLGQGNQPQHF.

The V call is TRBV11-2, the J call TRBJ2-7; weak D call: TRBD2 (5 bases). Trimming left V 7 bases short and J 1 base short, with 14 bases between. This CDR3 region has 14 residues. Germline V gene data show CDR1 as SGHAT and CDR2 as FQNNGV. The CDR3 region is CASKPGEGSYEQYF. CDR3 nucleotide sequence: TGTGCCAGCAAACCGGGCGAGGGTTCCTACGAGCAGTACTTC.

This clone was recorded a few times. The V gene is TRBV5-6, the J gene TRBJ1-2; maybe TRBD1 (5 bases). Germline lookup yields CDR1 SGHDT and CDR2 YYEEEE. This CDR3 has 12 residues. Trimming left V 0 bases short and J 13 bases short, with 13 bases between. CDR3 loop: CASSLGPGEGTF. DNA for the CDR3: TGTGCCAGCAGCTTGGGGCCGGGGGAGGGCACCTTC.

Regarding this clone: In the same sample, other DNA sequences code for this CDR3. CDR3: CASSLTSGQETQYF. CDR3 DNA: TGCGCCAGCAGCTTGACTAGCGGACAAGAGACCCAGTACTTC. V gene TRBV5-1 combines with J gene TRBJ2-5, with 8 bases fitting TRBD2. Trimming removed 1 base from V and 2 bases from J; junction bases left unmatched: 1. In germline, CDR1 is SGHRS, CDR2 YFSETQ. The CDR3 runs to 14 residues. The whole variable domain, filled in from reference TRBV5-1 and TRBJ2-5, reads KAGVTQTPRYLIKTRGQQVTLSCSPISGHRSVSWYQQTPGQGLQFLFEYFSETQRNKGNFPGRFSGRQFSNSRSEMNVSTLELGDSALYLCASSLTSGQETQYFGPGTRLLVL.

This sequence joins TRBV11-2 and TRBJ1-2; 9 nucleotides agree with TRBD1. J lost 4 bases, V lost 1 base, and 10 bases had no gene match. The CDR3 has 17 residues. Germline assignment: CDR1 SGHAT and CDR2 FQNNGV. CDR3 in amino acids: CASSLGLQGALGYGYTF. The CDR3 DNA reads TGTGCCAGCAGCTTAGGTCTACAGGGGGCCTTAGGCTATGGCTACACCTTC. The whole variable domain, remainder taken from reference TRBV11-2 and TRBJ1-2, is EAGVAQSPRYKIIEKRQSVAFWCNPISGHATLYWYQQILGQGPKLLIQFQNNGVVDDSQLPKDRFSAERLKGVDSTLKIQPAKLEDSAVYLCASSLGLQGALGYGYTFGSGTRLTVV.

The chain uses TRBV5-1 and TRBJ2-2, with TRBD1 matching over 8 bases. Looked up from germline, CDR1 is SGHRS and CDR2 is YFSETQ. After removal of 4 bases from V and 3 bases from J, the junction contained 5 bases not matched to a gene. The CDR3 loop spans 15 amino acids. CDR3 coding DNA: TGCGCCAGCAGCCAGGGACAGGTGGACACCGGGGAGCTGTTTTTT. Amino acid sequence: CASSQGQVDTGELFF.

The J gene is TRBJ2-2, the V gene TRBV5-1; 7 bases map to TRBD2. Germline values: CDR1 SGHRS, CDR2 YFSETQ. Trimming took 3 bases from V and 4 from J; bases not matched to a gene: 6. The length of the CDR3 is 15 residues. CDR3 DNA: TGCGCCAGCAGCTCCTCGACTAGCTTCACCGGGGAGCTGTTTTTT. Amino acid sequence: CASSSSTSFTGELFF.

V usage is TRBV30 and J usage is TRBJ1-3; D perhaps matches TRBD1 (6 bases). Looked up from germline, CDR1 is GTSNPN and CDR2 is SVGIG (reference sequence). The CDR3 has 14 residues. The V end was cut by 2 bases, the J end by 3 bases, with 11 bases between. The CDR3 here is CAWSNRDIGNTIYF. The CDR3 nucleotides read TGTGCCTGGAGTAACCGGGACATTGGAAACACCATATATTTT. Drawing the rest from reference TRBV30 and TRBJ1-3, the complete variable domain is SQTIHQWPATLVQPVGSPLSLECTVEGTSNPNLYWYRQAAGRGLQLLFYSVGIGQISSEVPQNLSASRPQDRQFILSSKKLLLSDSGFYLCAWSNRDIGNTIYFGEGSWLTVV.

V is TRBV11-2 and J is TRBJ1-2; weak D call: TRBD1 (6 bases). Germline V gene lookup returns CDR1 SGHAT and CDR2 FQNNGV. The CDR3 is 15 amino acids. V lost 2 bases and J lost 7, with 17 bases in between. DNA for the CDR3: TGTGCCAGCAGCTTACTTGGACAGCCTCCTCCTGGCTACACCTTC. This codes for CASSLLGQPPPGYTF.

V usage is TRBV3-1 (or the pseudogene TRBV3-2) and J usage is TRBJ2-2, with TRBD2 matching over 8 bases. From germline, CDR1 is LGHDT and CDR2 YNNKEL (reference sequence). CDR3 length: 15 residues. J was trimmed by 0 bases and V by 6 bases; bases with no gene match: 3. The CDR3 DNA reads TGTGCCAGCAGGGGAGCGGGGGCGAACACCGGGGAGCTGTTTTTT. Translated: CASRGAGANTGELFF.

The V and J genes are TRBV30 and TRBJ2-2, with 11 positions matching TRBD2. The germline gives CDR1 GTSNPN, CDR2 SVGIG (reference sequence). With V trimmed by 0 bases and J by 2 bases, 5 bases remained unmatched. CDR3 size: 17 residues. The CDR3 nucleotides are TGTGCCTGGAGTGTACCGGGACTAGCGGCTAACACCGGGGAGCTGTTTTTT. The encoded protein is CAWSVPGLAANTGELFF.

The gene calls are TRBV2 and TRBJ2-7; D is unclear. The V end was cut by 9 bases, the J end by 5 bases, with 17 bases between. The germline gives CDR1 SNHLY, CDR2 FYNNEI. This CDR3 has 13 residues. The CDR3 sequence: CASKISQRNEQYF. CDR3 nucleotide sequence: TGTGCCAGTAAAATAAGCCAGAGGAACGAGCAGTACTTC.

The chain's CDR3 is CASRGVAKNIQYF. CDR3 nucleotide sequence: TGTGCCAGCAGAGGGGTAGCCAAAAACATTCAGTACTTC. The chain has TRBV28 and TRBJ2-4; weak D call: TRBD1 (5 bases). The CDR3 spans 13 residues. V was clipped by 6 bases and J by 0 bases, with 6 bases between them. Germline lookup yields CDR1 MDHEN and CDR2 SYDVKM. The whole variable domain, filled in from reference TRBV28 and TRBJ2-4, reads DVKVTQSSRYLVKRTGEKVFLECVQDMDHENMFWYRQDPGLGLRLIYFSYDVKMKEKGDIPEGYSVSREKKERFSLILESASTNQTSMYLCASRGVAKNIQYFGAGTRLSVL.

The chain couples TRBV27 to TRBJ2-1; D remains unclear. The CDR3 extends over 11 amino acids. The germline CDR1 and CDR2 sequences are MNHEY and SMNVEV (reference sequence). V was clipped by 3 bases and J by 7 bases, with 4 bases between them. The CDR3 reads CASSFRNEQFF. Here the CDR3 DNA reads TGTGCCAGCAGTTTCAGGAATGAGCAGTTCTTC.

The chain combines TRBV10-1 with TRBJ2-2; D is undetermined. The germline V gene encodes CDR1 WNHNN and CDR2 SYGVQD (reference sequence). The CDR3 sequence is 16 residues long. V was pared by 0 bases and J by 3 bases, with 11 bases between. In DNA form, the CDR3 reads TGCGCCAGCAGTGAGTCCTCGACACACTACACCGGGGAGCTGTTTTTT. The encoded protein is CASSESSTHYTGELFF.

The rearrangement joins TRBV5-1 to TRBJ2-7; D might be TRBD1 (6 bases). This CDR3 is built from 14 residues. The V gene lost 0 bases and the J gene lost 6 bases, with 13 bases spanning the gap. Germline V gene data show CDR1 as SGHRS and CDR2 as YFSETQ. CDR3 amino acids: CASSLANRVAEQYF. CDR3 coding DNA: TGCGCCAGCAGCTTGGCGAACAGGGTTGCCGAGCAGTACTTC.

Regarding this clone: This specimen includes other DNA sequences encoding the same CDR3. The V and J genes are TRBV6-5 and TRBJ2-2, with 7 positions matching TRBD1. V lost 6 bases, J lost 6 bases, and 10 bases stayed unmatched. This CDR3 is 15 amino acids long. The V gene's germline CDR1 is MNHEY and CDR2 SVGAGI. The CDR3 reads CASRRDRVGSGELFF. Written as DNA, the CDR3 is TGTGCCAGCAGGAGGGACAGAGTTGGTTCCGGGGAGCTGTTTTTT.